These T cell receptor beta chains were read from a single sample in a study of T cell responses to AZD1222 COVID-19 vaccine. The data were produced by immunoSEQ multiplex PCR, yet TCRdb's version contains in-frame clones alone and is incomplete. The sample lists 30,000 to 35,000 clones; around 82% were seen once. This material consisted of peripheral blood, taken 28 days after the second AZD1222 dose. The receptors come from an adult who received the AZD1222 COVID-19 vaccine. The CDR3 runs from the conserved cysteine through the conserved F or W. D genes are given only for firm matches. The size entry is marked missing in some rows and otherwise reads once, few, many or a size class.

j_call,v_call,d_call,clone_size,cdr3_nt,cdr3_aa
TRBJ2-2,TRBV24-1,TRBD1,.,TGTGCCACCAGTCCGGCCGACAGGGCCGGGGAGCTGTTTTTT,CATSPADRAGELFF
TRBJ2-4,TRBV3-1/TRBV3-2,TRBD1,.,TGTGCCAGCAGCCAAGCCCCGGACAGGGTGGGGATAGCCAAAAACATTCAGTACTTC,CASSQAPDRVGIAKNIQYF
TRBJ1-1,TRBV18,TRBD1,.,TGTGCCAGCTCACCACAGAGGCGGGACAGAGACGAAGCTTTCTTT,CASSPQRRDRDEAFF
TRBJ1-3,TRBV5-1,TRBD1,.,TGCGCCAGCAGCTCAACAGGGGGCGAAAGAAACACCATATATTTT,CASSSTGGERNTIYF
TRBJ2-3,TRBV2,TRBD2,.,TGTGCCAGGTCGGGACTAGCGGGTTTGCAGTATTTT,CARSGLAGLQYF
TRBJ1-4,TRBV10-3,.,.,TGTGCCATCAGTGACTCAGACAGCGCAGGGAAACTGTTTTTT,CAISDSDSAGKLFF
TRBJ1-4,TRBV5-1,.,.,TGCGCCAGCAGCTTCATAGGGGACACCGGTAATGAAAAACTGTTTTTT,CASSFIGDTGNEKLFF
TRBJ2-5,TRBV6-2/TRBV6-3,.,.,TGTGCCAGCAGTTTGCGAAGGGAGACCCAGTACTTC,CASSLRRETQYF
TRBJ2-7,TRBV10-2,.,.,TGCGCCAGCGGAGACGTCAATTCCTACGAGCAGTACTTC,CASGDVNSYEQYF
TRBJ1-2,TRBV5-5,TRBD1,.,TGTGCCAGCAGCTTGGGGGCAGGGGGCGGCTATGGCTACACCTTC,CASSLGAGGGYGYTF
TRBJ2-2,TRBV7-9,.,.,TGTGCCAGCAGCTTAAAAGGCGGGGAGCTGTTTTTT,CASSLKGGELFF
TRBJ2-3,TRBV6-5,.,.,TGTGCCAGCAGCCCAATCCGGGGGACGCAGTATTTT,CASSPIRGTQYF
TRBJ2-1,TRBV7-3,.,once,TGTGCCAGCAGCTTAACGGATCTAGCTGAAAATGAGCAGTTCTTC,CASSLTDLAENEQFF
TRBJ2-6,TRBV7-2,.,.,TGTGCCAGCAGCCCTTCGAGGGGGGTTAGCTCTGGGGCCAACGTCCTGACTTTC,CASSPSRGVSSGANVLTF
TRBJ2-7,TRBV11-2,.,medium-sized,TGTGCCAGCAGCTCACTTAGGGGGTCCCCGCGGTTCGAGCAGTACTTC,CASSSLRGSPRFEQYF
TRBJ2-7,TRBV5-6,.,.,TGTGCCAGCAGCTTTATCTCTGTCTACGAGCAGTACTTC,CASSFISVYEQYF
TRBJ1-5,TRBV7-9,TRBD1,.,TGTGCCAGCAGCGTCGACAGGGGGCAGGGTCAGCCCCAGCATTTT,CASSVDRGQGQPQHF
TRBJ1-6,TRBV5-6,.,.,TGTGCCAGCAGCTTTTTAGGGGGTGCGGAGTATTCACCCCTCCACTTT,CASSFLGGAEYSPLHF
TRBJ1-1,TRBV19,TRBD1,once,TGTGCCAGTAGTCGGACAGGGAATTTTGATACTGAAGCTTTCTTT,CASSRTGNFDTEAFF
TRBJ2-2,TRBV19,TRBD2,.,TGTGCCAGTAGTACAGCGGGACTGAACACCGGGGAGCTGTTTTTT,CASSTAGLNTGELFF
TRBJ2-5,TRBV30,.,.,TGTGCCTGGAGTGTACGGGTTCGAGAGACCCAGTACTTC,CAWSVRVRETQYF
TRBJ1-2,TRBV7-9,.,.,TGTGCCAGCAGCGTAGGGACTTATGGCTACACCTTC,CASSVGTYGYTF
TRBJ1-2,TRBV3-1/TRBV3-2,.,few,TGTGCCAGCAGCACTAGTGACAGAGAGTTTAAAGGCTACACCTTC,CASSTSDREFKGYTF
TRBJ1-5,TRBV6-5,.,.,TGTGCCAGCAGATTAGGGGGGAATAGGGCTCAGCCCCAGCATTTT,CASRLGGNRAQPQHF
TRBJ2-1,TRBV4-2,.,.,TGTGCCAGCAGCCAAGATACGACGGATAGCTCCTACAATGAGCAGTTCTTC,CASSQDTTDSSYNEQFF
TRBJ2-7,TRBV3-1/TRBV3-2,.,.,TGTGCCAGCAGCCATTTGGGGGAGCAGTACTTC,CASSHLGEQYF
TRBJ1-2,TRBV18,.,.,TGTGCCAGCTCACCGGGAGATGAGGGGAACTATGGCTACACCTTC,CASSPGDEGNYGYTF
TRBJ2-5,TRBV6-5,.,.,TGTGCCAGCGAGTTTTCAGAGACCCAGTACTTC,CASEFSETQYF
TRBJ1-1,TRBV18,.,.,TGTGCCAGCTCAGTTGCCGGGGAACGGACTGAAGCTTTCTTT,CASSVAGERTEAFF
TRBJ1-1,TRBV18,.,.,TGTGCCAGCTCACCAGGGGGAGGGGCAGCTTTCTTT,CASSPGGGAAFF
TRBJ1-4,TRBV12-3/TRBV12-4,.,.,TGTGCCAGCAGTTTAAGGCCGGAAAAACTGTTTTTT,CASSLRPEKLFF